Following are 26 T cell receptor beta chains from one sample sequenced in a study of blood T cell repertoires in COVID-19. The method was immunoSEQ multiplex PCR; TCRdb's version includes in-frame clones alone and lacks a portion of them. The table shows about 30,000 clones, with about 88% occurring only once. The specimen was peripheral blood. The receptor set was obtained from a man aged 70-80 years with active or convalescent COVID-19.

V is TRBV6-5 and J is TRBJ1-1, with a possible D match to TRBD1 (6 bases). This CDR3 spans 15 amino acids. V lost 5 bases to trimming and J lost 0 bases, with 13 bases between them. Germline CDR1 is MNHEY and CDR2 is SVGAGI. CDR3 DNA sequence: TGTGCCAGCAGTCCCCGGACAGCTATGAACACTGAAGCTTTCTTT. It translates to CASSPRTAMNTEAFF.

The chain combines TRBV29-1 with TRBJ1-2; no firm D call. V shed 0 bases and J shed 8 bases, with 16 bases lying between them. CDR3 length: 14 amino acids. Germline assignment: CDR1 SQVTM and CDR2 ANQGSEA. Here the CDR3 reads CSVEEGSQRIGYTF. The CDR3 DNA reads as TGCAGCGTTGAAGAGGGGAGTCAGCGAATAGGCTACACCTTC.

V and J are TRBV11-2 and TRBJ2-1, with TRBD2 matching over 10 bases. Losses at the gene ends were 6 bases for V and 6 bases for J; bases not matched to a gene: 8. The CDR3 runs to 15 residues. Germline-derived CDR1 and CDR2 are SGHAT and FQNNGV. The CDR3 DNA sequence: TGTGCCAGCAGTCAGACTAGCGGGCTGGGCAATGAGCAGTTCTTC. It encodes CASSQTSGLGNEQFF.

The chain has TRBV20-1 and TRBJ1-1, with D possibly matching TRBD1 (5 bases). This CDR3 contains 11 residues. The V end was cut by 5 bases, the J end by 12 bases, with 16 bases between. CDR1 is DFQATT, CDR2 SNEGSKA, per germline (reference sequence). This CDR3 is CSAAPLGPTFF. Here the CDR3 DNA reads TGCAGTGCTGCTCCCTTGGGGCCGACTTTCTTT.

This chain connects TRBV5-8 to TRBJ2-1, with 7 nucleotides matching TRBD1. The germline V gene encodes CDR1 SGHTS and CDR2 YDEGEE. V lost 4 bases and J lost 2; bases outside the gene matches: 3. The CDR3 sequence is 14 residues long. CDR3 coding DNA: TGTGCCAGCAGCCCAGGGGGACCCTACAATGAGCAGTTCTTC. Translated: CASSPGGPYNEQFF.

The J gene is TRBJ1-1, the V gene TRBV4-1; D might be TRBD1 (5 bases). V was trimmed by 4 bases and J by 3 bases, leaving 15 bases between them. This CDR3 contains 15 residues. The germline CDR1 and CDR2 sequences are MGHRA and YSYEKL. For the CDR3, the DNA is TGCGCCAGCAGCCTCATTTCAGAAGGGGACACTGAAGCTTTCTTT. Its protein is CASSLISEGDTEAFF.

J is TRBJ2-5 and V is TRBV18; possible D gene TRBD2, 6 bases. Germline loops: CDR1 KGHSH, CDR2 LQKENI. V dropped 3 bases and J dropped 2 bases, with 10 bases sitting between them. This CDR3 contains 14 residues. CDR3 sequence (DNA): TGTGCCAGCTCACCGAGAGGGACTCAAGAGACCCAGTACTTC. Translation: CASSPRGTQETQYF.

The chain carries TRBV11-2 and TRBJ2-1, with 7 bases identical to TRBD2. Germline V gene sequence: CDR1 SGHAT, CDR2 FQNNGV. V lost 1 base to trimming and J lost 4 bases; unmatched junction nucleotides: 16. CDR3 length equals 19 residues. CDR3 nucleotide sequence: TGTGCCAGCAGCTTAGGATGGTTTAAGCTAGCGGAGTTTTACAATGAGCAGTTCTTC. Translating gives CASSLGWFKLAEFYNEQFF.

The chain links TRBV7-8 to TRBJ2-5; TRBD1 is a possible D gene (5 bases). Germline CDR1 reads SGHVS; CDR2 reads FQNEAQ. There are 14 residues in the CDR3. V shed 5 bases and J shed 0 bases, with 10 bases lying between them. DNA of the CDR3: TGTGCCAGCAGCATACAGGCTGACCAAGAGACCCAGTACTTC. Encoded protein: CASSIQADQETQYF.

V is TRBV15 and J is TRBJ2-2; D remains ambiguous. The CDR3 is made up of 12 amino acids. V gave up 1 base and J gave up 7 bases, with 4 bases separating them. The germline V gene has CDR1 LNHNV and CDR2 YYDKDF (reference sequence). The CDR3 spells CATSRVNGELFF. CDR3 DNA: TGTGCCACCAGCAGAGTTAACGGGGAGCTGTTTTTT.

The chain joins TRBV9 to TRBJ2-5; the D gene is possibly TRBD2 (5 bases). Germline assignment: CDR1 SGDLS and CDR2 YYNGEE. The CDR3 runs 14 residues. Trimming left V 0 bases short and J 5 bases short, with 11 bases between. The CDR3 here is CASSVGRGGETQYF. CDR3 sequence (DNA): TGTGCCAGCAGCGTAGGGCGAGGCGGGGAGACCCAGTACTTC.

This rearrangement joins TRBV20-1 to TRBJ2-5; 10 positions agree with TRBD1. The length of the CDR3 is 11 residues. Germline values: CDR1 DFQATT, CDR2 SNEGSKA (reference sequence). Germline trimming cut 6 bases from V and 5 bases from J; bases unmatched to any gene: 0. Written as DNA, the CDR3 is TGCAGTGCGGGACAGGGGGAGACCCAGTACTTC. It encodes CSAGQGETQYF.

V usage is TRBV28 and J usage is TRBJ2-7, with TRBD1 as a possible D gene (6 bases). The CDR3 totals 14 residues. Germline-derived CDR1 and CDR2 are MDHEN and SYDVKM. Trimming took 7 bases from V and 4 from J, leaving 17 bases between them. The chain's CDR3 is CASTPGTRKYEQYF. The DNA for the CDR3 is TGTGCCAGCACGCCCGGGACAAGAAAATACGAGCAGTACTTC.

This chain connects TRBV21-1 to TRBJ1-5. TRBV21-1 is a documented pseudogene. CDR3 length: 19 amino acids. The CDR3 DNA is TGTGCCAGCAGCAAAGCAGGAGGGCGCCCACCATGCGGCAATCAGCCCCAGCATTTT. Translated, it gives CASSKAGGRPPCGNQPQHF.

In this sample, this clone turned up a few times. The V gene is TRBV15, the J gene TRBJ1-1; D is ambiguous. This CDR3 contains 13 residues. V was trimmed by 0 bases and J by 1 base, leaving 3 bases between them. Germline lookup yields CDR1 LNHNV and CDR2 YYDKDF (reference sequence). The CDR3 reads CATSRDQNTEAFF. Here the CDR3 DNA reads TGTGCCACCAGCAGAGACCAGAACACTGAAGCTTTCTTT. The full variable domain, in which reference TRBV15 and TRBJ1-1 provide the parts outside the CDR3, is DAMVIQNPRYQVTQFGKPVTLSCSQTLNHNVMYWYQQKSSQAPKLLFHYYDKDFNNEADTPDNFQSRRPNTSFCFLDIRSPGLGDTAMYLCATSRDQNTEAFFGQGTRLTVV.

The chain recombines TRBV18 with TRBJ1-5; 10 bases match TRBD1. Germline values: CDR1 KGHSH, CDR2 LQKENI. The CDR3 totals 14 residues. Germline trimming cut 6 bases from V and 6 bases from J; bases unmatched to any gene: 5. The CDR3 nucleotides are TGTGCCAGCTCCGGGGACAGGGGAGTTCAGCCCCAGCATTTT. Translated, it gives CASSGDRGVQPQHF.

CDR3 DNA sequence: TGTGCCAGCAGCGATGGGACAGGTGCGAACATTCAGTACTTC. Translating it yields CASSDGTGANIQYF. The V gene is TRBV7-2, the J gene TRBJ2-4; 8 positions agree with TRBD1. J was trimmed by 7 bases and V by 5 bases; bases with no gene match: 7. The CDR3 runs 14 residues. Germline CDR1 reads SGHTA; CDR2 reads FQGNSA.

The chain recombines TRBV30 with TRBJ2-3, with D possibly TRBD2 on 6 matching bases. The germline V gene encodes CDR1 GTSNPN and CDR2 SVGIG (reference sequence). The CDR3 runs to 12 residues. Trimming removed 0 bases from V and 6 bases from J, with 7 bases in between. CDR3 region: CAWSVRGDTQYF. The CDR3 DNA reads TGTGCCTGGAGTGTACGGGGGGATACGCAGTATTTT.

The V gene is TRBV27, the J gene TRBJ2-7; 8 bases map to TRBD2. With 0 bases clipped from V and 2 bases from J, the junction kept 6 bases outside the gene matches. CDR3 length: 16 amino acids. Germline loops: CDR1 MNHEY, CDR2 SMNVEV (reference sequence). The CDR3 DNA reads as TGTGCCAGCAGTTTATCCCAGCGGGGGACCACCTACGAGCAGTACTTC. Translating gives CASSLSQRGTTYEQYF.

This clone appeared once. The chain has TRBV11-2 and TRBJ1-6; 8 nucleotides agree with TRBD1. Losses at the gene ends were 0 bases for V and 10 bases for J; bases not matched to a gene: 5. From germline, CDR1 is SGHAT and CDR2 FQNNGV. The CDR3 runs to 15 residues. CDR3 nucleotides: TGTGCCAGCAGCTTAGAACAGGGGGTTTACTCACCCCTCCACTTT. Protein sequence: CASSLEQGVYSPLHF.

The J gene is TRBJ2-4, the V gene TRBV7-3; 9 positions agree with TRBD1. Germline V CDR1 and CDR2: SGHTA, FQGTGA. CDR3 length: 15 residues. Losses at the gene ends were 4 bases for V and 6 bases for J; bases not matched to a gene: 7. CDR3 sequence (DNA): TGTGCCAGCAGCTACCGGACAGGGGTGGTAAACATTCAGTACTTC. Its protein is CASSYRTGVVNIQYF. Combining the CDR3 with reference TRBV7-3 and TRBJ2-4 gives the whole variable domain GAGVSQTPSNKVTEKGKYVELRCDPISGHTALYWYRQSLGQGPEFLIYFQGTGAADDSGLPNDRFFAVRPEGSVSTLKIQRTERGDSAVYLCASSYRTGVVNIQYFGAGTRLSVL.

This clone was seen only once. The chain uses TRBV6-5 and TRBJ1-2, with D tentatively TRBD1 (6 bases). The CDR3 is 12 residues long. Germline values: CDR1 MNHEY, CDR2 SVGAGI. V was clipped by 8 bases and J by 4 bases, with 11 bases between them. CDR3 loop: CASLGAGYGYTF. The CDR3, as DNA: TGTGCCAGCCTGGGGGCAGGCTATGGCTACACCTTC.

A word on this clone: Relative to the germline gene, one junction end is altered; a read error may explain this. The rearrangement links TRBV7-2 to TRBJ2-5, with 12 bases lining up with TRBD2. Germline V gene data show CDR1 as SGHTA and CDR2 as FQGNSA. The CDR3 has 15 amino acids. The CDR3 loop reads CASSLAGGPLETQYF. CDR3 in DNA: TGTGCCAGCAGCCTAGCGGGGGGGCCATTGGAGACCCAGTACTTC.

V and J are TRBV28 and TRBJ1-2; maybe TRBD1 (6 bases). Trimming took off 6 bases at V and 4 bases at J, with 21 bases between the two ends. Germline CDR1 is MDHEN and CDR2 is SYDVKM. This CDR3 has 16 amino acids. The CDR3 nucleotides are TGTGCCAGCAGCTACCTAGGCGGGGGCGCCGGCTATGGCTACACCTTC. Its protein is CASSYLGGGAGYGYTF.

The chain employs TRBV9 and TRBJ2-3; 7 bases align to TRBD1. Germline trimming cut 3 bases from V and 6 bases from J; bases unmatched to any gene: 10. The CDR3 is 15 residues long. Germline CDR1 and CDR2: SGDLS and YYNGEE. CDR3: CASSALDRRTDTQYF. The CDR3 nucleotides are TGTGCCAGCAGCGCCCTGGACAGGCGAACGGATACGCAGTATTTT.

This rearrangement joins TRBV6-5 to TRBJ2-5; 12 bases are a match to TRBD2. V shed 4 bases and J 7 bases; nucleotides not matched to a gene: 7. The CDR3 runs 15 residues. Germline assignment: CDR1 MNHEY and CDR2 SVGAGI. In DNA form, the CDR3 reads TGTGCCAGCAGTTCGCAGACTAGCGGGAGAATGACCCAGTACTTC. It specifies CASSSQTSGRMTQYF.